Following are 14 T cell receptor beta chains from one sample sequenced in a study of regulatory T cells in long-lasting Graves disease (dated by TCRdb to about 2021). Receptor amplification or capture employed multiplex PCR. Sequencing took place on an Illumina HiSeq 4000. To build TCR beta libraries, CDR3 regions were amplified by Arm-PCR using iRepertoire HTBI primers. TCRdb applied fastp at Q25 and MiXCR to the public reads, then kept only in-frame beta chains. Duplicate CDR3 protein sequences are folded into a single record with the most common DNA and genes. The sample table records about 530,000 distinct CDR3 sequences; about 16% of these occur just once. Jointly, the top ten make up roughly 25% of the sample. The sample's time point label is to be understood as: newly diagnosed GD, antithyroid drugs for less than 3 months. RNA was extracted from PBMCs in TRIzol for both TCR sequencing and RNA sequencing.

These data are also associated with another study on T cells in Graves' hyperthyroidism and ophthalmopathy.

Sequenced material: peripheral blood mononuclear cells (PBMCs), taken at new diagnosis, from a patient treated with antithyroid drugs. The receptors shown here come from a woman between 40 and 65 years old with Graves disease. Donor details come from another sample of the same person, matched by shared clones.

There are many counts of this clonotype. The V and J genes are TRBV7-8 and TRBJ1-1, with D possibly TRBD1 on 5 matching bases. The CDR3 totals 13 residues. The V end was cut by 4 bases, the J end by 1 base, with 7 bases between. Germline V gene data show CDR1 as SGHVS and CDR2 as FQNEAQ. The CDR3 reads CASSSDTNTEAFF. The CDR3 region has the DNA TGTGCCAGCAGCTCGGACACGAACACTGAAGCTTTCTTT.

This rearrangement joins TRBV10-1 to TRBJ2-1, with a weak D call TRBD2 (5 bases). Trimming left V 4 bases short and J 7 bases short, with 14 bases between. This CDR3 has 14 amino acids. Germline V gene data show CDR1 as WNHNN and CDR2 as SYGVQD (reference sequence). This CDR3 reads CASSAPGCSNEQFF. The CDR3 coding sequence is TGCGCCAGCAGTGCGCCGGGATGTAGTAATGAGCAGTTCTTC.

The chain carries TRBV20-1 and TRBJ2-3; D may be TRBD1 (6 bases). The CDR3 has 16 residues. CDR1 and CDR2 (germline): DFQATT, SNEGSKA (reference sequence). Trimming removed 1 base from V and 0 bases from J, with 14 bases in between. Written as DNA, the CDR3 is TGCAGTGCTAGAGCCCCCGGGACATCTAGCACAGATACGCAGTATTTT. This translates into CSARAPGTSSTDTQYF.

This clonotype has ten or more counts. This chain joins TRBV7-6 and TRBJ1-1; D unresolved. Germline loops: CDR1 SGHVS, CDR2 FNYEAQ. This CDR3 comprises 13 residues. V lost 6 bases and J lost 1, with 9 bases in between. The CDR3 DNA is TGTGCCAGCAGTTCCGGACGGAACACTGAAGCTTTCTTT. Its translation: CASSSGRNTEAFF.

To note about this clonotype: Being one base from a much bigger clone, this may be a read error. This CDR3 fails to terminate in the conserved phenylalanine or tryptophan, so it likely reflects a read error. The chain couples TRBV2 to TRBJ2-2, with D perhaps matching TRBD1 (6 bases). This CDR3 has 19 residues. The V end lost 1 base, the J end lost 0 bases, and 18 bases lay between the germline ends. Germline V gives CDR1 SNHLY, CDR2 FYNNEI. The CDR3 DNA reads TGTGCCAGCAGTGAAGTACTCATTCTGGACAGCGCGAACACCGGGGAGCTGTTTGTT. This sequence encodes CASSEVLILDSANTGELFV.

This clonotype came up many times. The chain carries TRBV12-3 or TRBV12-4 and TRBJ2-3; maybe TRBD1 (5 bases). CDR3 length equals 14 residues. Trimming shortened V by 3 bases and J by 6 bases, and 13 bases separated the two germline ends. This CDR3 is CASSFPQGGDTQYF. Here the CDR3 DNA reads TGTGCCAGCAGTTTCCCCCAGGGCGGCGATACGCAGTATTTT.

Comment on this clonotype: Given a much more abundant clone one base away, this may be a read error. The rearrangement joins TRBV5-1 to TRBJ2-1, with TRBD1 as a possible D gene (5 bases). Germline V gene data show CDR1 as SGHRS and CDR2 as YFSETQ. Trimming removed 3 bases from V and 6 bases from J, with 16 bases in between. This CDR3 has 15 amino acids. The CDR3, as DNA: TGCGCCAGCAGCTGGGGCACCAACCTCGGCAATGAGCAGTTCTTC. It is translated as CASSWGTNLGNEQFF.

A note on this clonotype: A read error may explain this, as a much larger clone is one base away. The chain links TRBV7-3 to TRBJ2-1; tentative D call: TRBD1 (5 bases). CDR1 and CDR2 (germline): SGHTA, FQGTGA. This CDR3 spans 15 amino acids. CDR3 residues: CASSLNGHSYNEQSF. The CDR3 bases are TGTGCCAGCAGCTTAAATGGACACTCCTACAATGAGCAGTCCTTC. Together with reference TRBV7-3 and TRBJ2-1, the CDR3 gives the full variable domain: GAGVSQTPSNKVTEKGKYVELRCDPISGHTALYWYRQSLGQGPEFLIYFQGTGAADDSGLPNDRFFAVRPEGSVSTLKIQRTERGDSAVYLCASSLNGHSYNEQSFGPGTRLTVL.

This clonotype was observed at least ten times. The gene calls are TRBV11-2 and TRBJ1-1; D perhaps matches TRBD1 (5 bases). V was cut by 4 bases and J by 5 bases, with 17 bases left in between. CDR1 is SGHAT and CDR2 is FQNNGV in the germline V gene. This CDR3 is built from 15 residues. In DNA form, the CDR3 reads TGTGCCAGCAGCTCAAATGGGGGGGGGGTAACTGAAGCTTTCTTT. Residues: CASSSNGGGVTEAFF.

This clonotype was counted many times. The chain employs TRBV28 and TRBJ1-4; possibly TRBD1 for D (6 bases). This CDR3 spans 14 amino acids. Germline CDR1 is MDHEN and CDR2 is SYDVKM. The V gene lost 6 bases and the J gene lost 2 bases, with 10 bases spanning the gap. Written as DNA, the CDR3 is TGTGCCAGCAGCAAGGGGGGGACTAATGAAAAACTGTTTTTT. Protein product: CASSKGGTNEKLFF.

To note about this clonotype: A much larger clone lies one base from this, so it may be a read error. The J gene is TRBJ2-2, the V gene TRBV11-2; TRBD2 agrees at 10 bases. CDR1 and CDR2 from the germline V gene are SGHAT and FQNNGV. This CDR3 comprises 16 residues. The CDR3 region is CAGSTGTSVATGELFF. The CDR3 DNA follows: TGTGCCGGCAGCACAGGGACTAGCGTCGCCACCGGGGAGCTGTTTTTT.

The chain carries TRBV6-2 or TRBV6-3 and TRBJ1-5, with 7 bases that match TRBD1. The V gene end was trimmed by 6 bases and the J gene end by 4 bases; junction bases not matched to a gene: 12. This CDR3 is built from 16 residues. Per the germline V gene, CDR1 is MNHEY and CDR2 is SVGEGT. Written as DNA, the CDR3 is TGTGCCAGCAGCACGCGCTGGGACAGAGATAATCAGCCCCAGCATTTT. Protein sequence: CASSTRWDRDNQPQHF.

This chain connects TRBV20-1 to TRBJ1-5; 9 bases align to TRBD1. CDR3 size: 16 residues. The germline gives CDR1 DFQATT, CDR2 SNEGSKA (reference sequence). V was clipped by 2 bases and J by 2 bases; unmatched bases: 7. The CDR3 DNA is TGCAGTGCTAGAACTACAGGGGGCCGGGGCAATCAGCCCCAGCATTTT. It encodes CSARTTGGRGNQPQHF.

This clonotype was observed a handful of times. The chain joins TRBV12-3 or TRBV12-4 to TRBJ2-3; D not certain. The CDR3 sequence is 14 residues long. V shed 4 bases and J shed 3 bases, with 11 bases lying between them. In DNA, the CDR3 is TGTGCCAGCAGTTCGGCCCCAGCGACAGATACGCAGTATTTT. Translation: CASSSAPATDTQYF.